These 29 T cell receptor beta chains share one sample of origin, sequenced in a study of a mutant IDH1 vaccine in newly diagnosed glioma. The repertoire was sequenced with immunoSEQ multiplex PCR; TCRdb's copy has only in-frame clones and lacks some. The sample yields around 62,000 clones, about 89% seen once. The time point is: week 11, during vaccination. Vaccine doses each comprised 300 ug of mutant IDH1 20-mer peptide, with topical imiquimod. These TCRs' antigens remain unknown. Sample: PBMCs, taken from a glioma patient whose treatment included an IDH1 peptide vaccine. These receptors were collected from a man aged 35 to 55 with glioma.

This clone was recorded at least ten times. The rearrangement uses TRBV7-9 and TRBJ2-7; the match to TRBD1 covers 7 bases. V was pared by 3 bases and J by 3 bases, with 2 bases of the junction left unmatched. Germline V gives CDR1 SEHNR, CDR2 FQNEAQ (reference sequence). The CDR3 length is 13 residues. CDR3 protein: CASSFRDSYEQYF. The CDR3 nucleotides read TGTGCCAGCAGCTTCCGGGACAGCTACGAGCAGTACTTC.

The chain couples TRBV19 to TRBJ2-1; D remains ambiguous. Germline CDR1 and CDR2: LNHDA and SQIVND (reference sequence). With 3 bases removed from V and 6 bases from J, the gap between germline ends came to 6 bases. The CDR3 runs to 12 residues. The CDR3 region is CASSIETNEQFF. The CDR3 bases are TGTGCCAGTAGTATCGAAACCAATGAGCAGTTCTTC. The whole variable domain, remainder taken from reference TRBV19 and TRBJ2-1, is DGGITQSPKYLFRKEGQNVTLSCEQNLNHDAMYWYRQDPGQGLRLIYYSQIVNDFQKGDIAEGYSVSREKKESFPLTVTSAQKNPTAFYLCASSIETNEQFFGPGTRLTVL.

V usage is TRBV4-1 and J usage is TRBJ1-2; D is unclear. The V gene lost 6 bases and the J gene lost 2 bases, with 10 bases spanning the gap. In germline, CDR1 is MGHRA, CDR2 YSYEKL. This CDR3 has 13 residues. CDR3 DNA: TGCGCCAGCAGACGCGAGGGAAACTATGGCTACACCTTC. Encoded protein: CASRREGNYGYTF.

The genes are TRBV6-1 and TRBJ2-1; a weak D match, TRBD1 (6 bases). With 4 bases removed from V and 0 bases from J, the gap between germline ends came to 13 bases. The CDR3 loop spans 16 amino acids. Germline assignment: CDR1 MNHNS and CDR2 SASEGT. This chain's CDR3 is CASSAGTRSSYNEQFF. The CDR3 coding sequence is TGTGCCAGCAGTGCTGGGACAAGAAGCTCCTACAATGAGCAGTTCTTC.

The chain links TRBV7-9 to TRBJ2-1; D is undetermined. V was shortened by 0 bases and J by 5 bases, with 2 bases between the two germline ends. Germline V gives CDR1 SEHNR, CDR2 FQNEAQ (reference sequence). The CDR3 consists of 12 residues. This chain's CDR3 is CASSLAHNEQFF. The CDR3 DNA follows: TGTGCCAGCAGCTTAGCCCACAATGAGCAGTTCTTC.

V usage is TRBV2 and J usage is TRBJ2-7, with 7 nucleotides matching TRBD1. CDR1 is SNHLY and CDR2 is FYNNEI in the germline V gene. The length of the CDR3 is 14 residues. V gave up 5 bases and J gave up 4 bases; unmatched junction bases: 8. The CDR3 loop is CASSMPGGQYEQYV. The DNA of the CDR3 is TGTGCCAGCAGTATGCCAGGGGGACAATACGAGCAGTACGTC.

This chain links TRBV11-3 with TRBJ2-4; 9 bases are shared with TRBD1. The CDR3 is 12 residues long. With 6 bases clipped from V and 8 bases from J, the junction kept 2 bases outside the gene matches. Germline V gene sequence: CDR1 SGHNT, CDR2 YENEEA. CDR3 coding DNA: TGTGCCAGCAGGGGACAGGGTTACATTCAGTACTTC. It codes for CASRGQGYIQYF.

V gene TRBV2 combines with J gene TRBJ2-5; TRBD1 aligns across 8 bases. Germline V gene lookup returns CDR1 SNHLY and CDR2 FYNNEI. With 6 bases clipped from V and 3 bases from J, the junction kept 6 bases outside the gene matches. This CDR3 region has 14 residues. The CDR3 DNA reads TGTGCCAGCAGGGCCAGGACAGGGAAAGAGACCCAGTACTTC. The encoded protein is CASRARTGKETQYF. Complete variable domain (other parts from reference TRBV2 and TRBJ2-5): EPEVTQTPSHQVTQMGQEVILRCVPISNHLYFYWYRQILGQKVEFLVSFYNNEISEKSEIFDDQFSVERPDGSNFTLKIRSTKLEDSAMYFCASRARTGKETQYFGPGTRLLVL.

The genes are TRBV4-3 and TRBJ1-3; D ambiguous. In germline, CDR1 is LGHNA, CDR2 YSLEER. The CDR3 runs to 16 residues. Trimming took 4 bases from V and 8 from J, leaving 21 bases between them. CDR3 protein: CASSLNPGQIADTIYF. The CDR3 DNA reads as TGCGCCAGCAGCCTAAATCCTGGGCAGATTGCGGACACCATATATTTT.

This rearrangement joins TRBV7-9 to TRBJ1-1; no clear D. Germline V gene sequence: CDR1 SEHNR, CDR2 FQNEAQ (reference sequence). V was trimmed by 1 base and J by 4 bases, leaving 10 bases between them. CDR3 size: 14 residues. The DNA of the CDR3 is TGTGCCAGCAGCTTAGGTGGGTTGGGCACTGAAGCTTTCTTT. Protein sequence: CASSLGGLGTEAFF.

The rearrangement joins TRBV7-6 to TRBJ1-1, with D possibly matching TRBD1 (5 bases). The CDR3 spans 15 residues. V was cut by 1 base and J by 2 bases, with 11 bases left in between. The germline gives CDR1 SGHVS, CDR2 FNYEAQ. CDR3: CASSLGGTGNTEAFF. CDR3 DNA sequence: TGTGCCAGCAGCTTAGGGGGGACGGGTAACACTGAAGCTTTCTTT.

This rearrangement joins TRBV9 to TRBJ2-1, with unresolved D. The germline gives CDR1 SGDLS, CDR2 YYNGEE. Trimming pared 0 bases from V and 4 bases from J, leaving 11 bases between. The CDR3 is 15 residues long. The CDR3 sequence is CASSVVGNKYNEQFF. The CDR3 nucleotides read TGTGCCAGCAGCGTAGTAGGGAACAAGTACAATGAGCAGTTCTTC.

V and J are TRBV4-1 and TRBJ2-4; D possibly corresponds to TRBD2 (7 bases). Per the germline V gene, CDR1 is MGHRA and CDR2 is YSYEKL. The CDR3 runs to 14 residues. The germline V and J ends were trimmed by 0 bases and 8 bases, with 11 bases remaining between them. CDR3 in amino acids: CASSQDRGGYIQYF. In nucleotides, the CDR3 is TGCGCCAGCAGCCAAGATAGGGGGGGTTACATTCAGTACTTC.

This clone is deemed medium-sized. The CDR3 loop is CASARPPLSSGNPYEQYF. As DNA, the CDR3 is TGTGCCAGCGCTCGGCCCCCTTTGAGTAGCGGGAATCCCTACGAGCAGTACTTC. The chain couples TRBV21-1 to TRBJ2-7; the table's D call of TRBD2 was not tested on the DNA. TRBV21-1 is assigned pseudogene status. The CDR3 spans 18 residues.

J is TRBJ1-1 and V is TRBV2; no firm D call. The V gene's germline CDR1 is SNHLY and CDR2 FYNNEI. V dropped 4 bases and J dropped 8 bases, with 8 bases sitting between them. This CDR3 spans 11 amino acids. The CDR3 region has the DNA TGTGCCAGCAGTGTATGGGCAGAAGCTTTCTTT. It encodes CASSVWAEAFF.

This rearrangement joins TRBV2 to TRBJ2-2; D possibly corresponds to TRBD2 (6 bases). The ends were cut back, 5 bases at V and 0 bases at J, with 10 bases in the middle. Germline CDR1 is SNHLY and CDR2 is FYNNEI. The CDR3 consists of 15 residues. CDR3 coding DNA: TGTGCCAGCAGTCCATTAGCGGCGAACACCGGGGAGCTGTTTTTT. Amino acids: CASSPLAANTGELFF.

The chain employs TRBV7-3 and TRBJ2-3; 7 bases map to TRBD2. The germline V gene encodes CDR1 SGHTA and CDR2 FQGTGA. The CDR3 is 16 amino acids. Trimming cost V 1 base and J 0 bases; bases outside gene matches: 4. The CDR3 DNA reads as TGTGCCAGCAGCTTAAAGCTAGCGGTTAGCACAGATACGCAGTATTTT. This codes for CASSLKLAVSTDTQYF.

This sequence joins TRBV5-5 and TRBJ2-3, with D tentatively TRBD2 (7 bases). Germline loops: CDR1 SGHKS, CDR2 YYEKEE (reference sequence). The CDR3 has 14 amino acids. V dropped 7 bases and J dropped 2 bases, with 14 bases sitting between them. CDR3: CASGGGANTDTQYF. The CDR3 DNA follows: TGTGCCAGCGGCGGGGGCGCAAACACAGATACGCAGTATTTT.

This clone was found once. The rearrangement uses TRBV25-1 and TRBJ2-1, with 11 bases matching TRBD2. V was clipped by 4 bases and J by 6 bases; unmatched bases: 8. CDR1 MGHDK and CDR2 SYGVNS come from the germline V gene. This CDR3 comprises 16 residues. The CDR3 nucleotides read TGTGCCAGCAGTGTCAAACTAGCGGGAGATGCCAATGAGCAGTTCTTC. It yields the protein CASSVKLAGDANEQFF. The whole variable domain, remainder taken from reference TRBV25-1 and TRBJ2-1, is EADIYQTPRYLVIGTGKKITLECSQTMGHDKMYWYQQDPGMELHLIHYSYGVNSTEKGDLSSESTVSRIRTEHFPLTLESARPSHTSQYLCASSVKLAGDANEQFFGPGTRLTVL.

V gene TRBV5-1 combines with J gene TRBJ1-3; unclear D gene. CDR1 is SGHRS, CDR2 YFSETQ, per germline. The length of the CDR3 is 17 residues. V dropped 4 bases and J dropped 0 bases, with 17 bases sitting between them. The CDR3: CASSPESTVPSGNTIYF. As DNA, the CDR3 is TGCGCCAGCAGCCCGGAATCAACAGTACCCTCTGGAAACACCATATATTTT.

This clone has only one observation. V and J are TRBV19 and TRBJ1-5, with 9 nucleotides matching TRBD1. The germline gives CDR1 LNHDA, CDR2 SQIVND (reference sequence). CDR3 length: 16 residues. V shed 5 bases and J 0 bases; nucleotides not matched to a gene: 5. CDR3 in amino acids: CASSFPGQGSNQPQHF. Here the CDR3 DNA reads TGTGCCAGTAGTTTTCCGGGACAGGGTAGCAATCAGCCCCAGCATTTT.

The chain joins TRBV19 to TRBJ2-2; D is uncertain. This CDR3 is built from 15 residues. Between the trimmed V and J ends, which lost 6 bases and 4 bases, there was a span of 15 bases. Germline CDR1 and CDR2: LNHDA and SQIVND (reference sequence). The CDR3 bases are TGTGCCAGTAGCCCTCACTGGGCCTCCACCGGGGAGCTGTTTTTT. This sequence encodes CASSPHWASTGELFF. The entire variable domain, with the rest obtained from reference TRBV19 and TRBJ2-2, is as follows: DGGITQSPKYLFRKEGQNVTLSCEQNLNHDAMYWYRQDPGQGLRLIYYSQIVNDFQKGDIAEGYSVSREKKESFPLTVTSAQKNPTAFYLCASSPHWASTGELFFGEGSRLTVL.

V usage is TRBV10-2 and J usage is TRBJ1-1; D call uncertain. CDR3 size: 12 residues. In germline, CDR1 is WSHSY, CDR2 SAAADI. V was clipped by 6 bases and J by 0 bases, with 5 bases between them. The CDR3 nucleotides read TGCGCCAGCAGAGGGATGAACACTGAAGCTTTCTTT. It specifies CASRGMNTEAFF.

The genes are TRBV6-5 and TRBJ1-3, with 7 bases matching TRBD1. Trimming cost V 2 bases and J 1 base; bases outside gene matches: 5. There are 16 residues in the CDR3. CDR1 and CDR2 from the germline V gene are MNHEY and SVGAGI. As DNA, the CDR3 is TGTGCCAGCAGTTACAGTAAGGGGGCGTCTGGAAACACCATATATTTT. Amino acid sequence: CASSYSKGASGNTIYF.

The CDR3 sequence is CATAELSGEPLHF. The CDR3 DNA reads TGTGCCACCGCGGAACTATCGGGGGAACCCCTCCACTTT. The chain uses TRBV19 and TRBJ1-6, with TRBD1 as a possible D gene (5 bases). The CDR3 consists of 13 residues. V was trimmed by 10 bases and J by 12 bases, leaving 19 bases between them. Germline CDR1 and CDR2: LNHDA and SQIVND (reference sequence).

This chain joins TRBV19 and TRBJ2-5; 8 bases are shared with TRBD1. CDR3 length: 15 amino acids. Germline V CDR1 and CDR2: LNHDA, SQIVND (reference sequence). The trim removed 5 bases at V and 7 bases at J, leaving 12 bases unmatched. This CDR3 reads CASSAGQGSPRTQYF. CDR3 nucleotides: TGTGCCAGTAGTGCTGGACAGGGCTCCCCGAGGACCCAGTACTTC. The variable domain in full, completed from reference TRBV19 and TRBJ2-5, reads DGGITQSPKYLFRKEGQNVTLSCEQNLNHDAMYWYRQDPGQGLRLIYYSQIVNDFQKGDIAEGYSVSREKKESFPLTVTSAQKNPTAFYLCASSAGQGSPRTQYFGPGTRLLVL.

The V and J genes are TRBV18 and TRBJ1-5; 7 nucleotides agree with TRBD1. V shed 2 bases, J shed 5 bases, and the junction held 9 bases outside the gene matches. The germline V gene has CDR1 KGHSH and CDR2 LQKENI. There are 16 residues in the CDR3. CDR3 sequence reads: CASSPSTGVGDQPQHF. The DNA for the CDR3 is TGTGCCAGCTCACCATCCACAGGGGTAGGGGATCAGCCCCAGCATTTT.

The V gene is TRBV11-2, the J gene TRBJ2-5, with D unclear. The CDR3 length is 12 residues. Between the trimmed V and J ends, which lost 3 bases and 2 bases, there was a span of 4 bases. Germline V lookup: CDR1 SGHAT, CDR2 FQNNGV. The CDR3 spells CASSFTQETQYF. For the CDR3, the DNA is TGTGCCAGCAGCTTTACTCAAGAGACCCAGTACTTC.

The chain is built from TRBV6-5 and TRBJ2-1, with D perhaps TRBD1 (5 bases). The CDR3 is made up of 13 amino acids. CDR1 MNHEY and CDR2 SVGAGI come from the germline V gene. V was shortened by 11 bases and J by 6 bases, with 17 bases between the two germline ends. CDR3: CAATNGATNEQFF. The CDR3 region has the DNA TGTGCCGCGACCAATGGGGCGACCAATGAGCAGTTCTTC.